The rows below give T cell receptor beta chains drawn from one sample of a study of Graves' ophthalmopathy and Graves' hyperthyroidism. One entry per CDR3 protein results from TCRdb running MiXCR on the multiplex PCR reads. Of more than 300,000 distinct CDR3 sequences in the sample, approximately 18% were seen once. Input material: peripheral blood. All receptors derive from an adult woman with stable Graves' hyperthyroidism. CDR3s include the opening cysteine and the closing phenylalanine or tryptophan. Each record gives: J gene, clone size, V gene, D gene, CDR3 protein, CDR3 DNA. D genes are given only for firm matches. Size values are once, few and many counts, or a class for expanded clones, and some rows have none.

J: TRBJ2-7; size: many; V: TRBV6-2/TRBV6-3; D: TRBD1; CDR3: CASSKPRTGFRTEQYF; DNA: TGTGCCAGCAGTAAACCCAGGACAGGGTTCCGTACCGAGCAGTACTTC
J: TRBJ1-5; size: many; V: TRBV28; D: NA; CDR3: CASSNRGGGTNQPQHF; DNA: TGTGCCAGCAGCAATCGGGGAGGTGGAACCAATCAGCCCCAGCATTTT
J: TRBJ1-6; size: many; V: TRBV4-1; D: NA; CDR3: CASSQEEGPYYNSPLHF; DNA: TGCGCCAGCAGCCAAGAGGAGGGGCCCTACTATAATTCACCCCTCCACTTT
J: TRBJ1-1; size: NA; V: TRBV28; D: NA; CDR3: CASRPTEHTEACF; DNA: TGTGCCAGCAGACCAACGGAACACACTGAAGCTTGCTTT
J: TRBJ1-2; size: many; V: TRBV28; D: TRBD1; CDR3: CASSFGGQTYYGYTF; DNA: TGTGCCAGCAGTTTTGGGGGACAGACATACTATGGCTACACCTTC
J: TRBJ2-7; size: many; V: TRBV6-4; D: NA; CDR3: CASSDSKLGEQYF; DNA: TGTGCCAGCAGTGACTCGAAATTGGGCGAGCAGTACTTC
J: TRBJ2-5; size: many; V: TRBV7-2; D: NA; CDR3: CASSFGLMIQETQYF; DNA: TGTGCCAGCAGCTTCGGACTGATGATACAAGAGACCCAGTACTTC
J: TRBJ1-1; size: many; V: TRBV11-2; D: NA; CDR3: CASSLGGRVSTEAFF; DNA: TGTGCCAGCAGCTTAGGGGGCAGGGTGAGCACTGAAGCTTTCTTT
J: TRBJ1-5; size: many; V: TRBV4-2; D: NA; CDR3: CASSGQLDQPQHF; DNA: TGTGCCAGCTCTGGACAGTTGGATCAGCCCCAGCATTTT
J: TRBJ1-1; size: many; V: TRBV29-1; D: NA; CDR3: CSVVPRGVGTEAFF; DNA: TGCAGCGTTGTCCCGCGGGGGGTTGGGACTGAAGCTTTCTTT
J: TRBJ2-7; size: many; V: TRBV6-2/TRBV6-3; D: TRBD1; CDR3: CASSYVWTGRGEQYF; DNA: TGTGCCAGCAGTTACGTCTGGACAGGTCGTGGCGAGCAGTACTTC
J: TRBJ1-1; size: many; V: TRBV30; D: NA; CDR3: CAWSVGGLNTEAFF; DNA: TGTGCCTGGAGTGTAGGCGGATTGAACACTGAAGCTTTCTTT
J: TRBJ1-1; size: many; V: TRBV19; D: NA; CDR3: CASRTPRELDTEAFF; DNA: TGTGCCAGTAGGACTCCACGGGAATTGGACACTGAAGCTTTCTTT
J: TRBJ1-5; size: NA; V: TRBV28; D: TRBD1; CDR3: CASSFRGTVQHF; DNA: TGTGCCAGCAGCTTTAGGGGGACAGTACAGCATTTT
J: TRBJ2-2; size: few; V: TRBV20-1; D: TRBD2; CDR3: CSARVSGRASTGELFF; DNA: TGCAGTGCTAGGGTTAGCGGGAGGGCCAGCACCGGGGAGCTGTTTTTT
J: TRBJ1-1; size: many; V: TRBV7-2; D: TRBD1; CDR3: CASSFNRGITEAFF; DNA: TGTGCCAGCAGCTTTAACAGGGGGATCACTGAAGCTTTCTTT
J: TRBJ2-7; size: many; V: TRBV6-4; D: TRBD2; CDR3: CASFRQAGGRAAYEQYF; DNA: TGTGCCAGCTTCCGACAAGCCGGCGGGAGGGCGGCCTACGAGCAGTACTTC
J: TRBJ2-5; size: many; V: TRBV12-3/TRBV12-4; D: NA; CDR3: CASSSRPSGETQYF; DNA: TGTGCCAGCAGTTCCCGACCCTCCGGGGAGACCCAGTACTTC
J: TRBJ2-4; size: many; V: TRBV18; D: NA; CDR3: CASSPTQRENIQYF; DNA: TGTGCCAGCTCACCAACCCAACGGGAAAACATTCAGTACTTC
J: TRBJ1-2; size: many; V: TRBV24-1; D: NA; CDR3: CATSDPTWGDYGYTF; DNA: TGTGCCACCAGTGATCCTACCTGGGGAGACTATGGCTACACCTTC
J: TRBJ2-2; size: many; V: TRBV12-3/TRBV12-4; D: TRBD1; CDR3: CASSPTGDELFF; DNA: TGTGCCAGCAGCCCTACAGGGGATGAGCTGTTTTTT
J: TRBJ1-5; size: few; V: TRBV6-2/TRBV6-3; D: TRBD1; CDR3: CASSYAAGTGNRRGQPQHF; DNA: TGTGCCAGCAGTTACGCCGCCGGGACAGGGAATCGCCGGGGTCAGCCCCAGCATTTT
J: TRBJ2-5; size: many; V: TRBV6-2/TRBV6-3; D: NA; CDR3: CASSYSGSASQETQYF; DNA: TGTGCCAGCAGTTACTCCGGGTCTGCGAGCCAAGAGACCCAGTACTTC
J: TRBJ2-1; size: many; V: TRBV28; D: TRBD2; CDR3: CASSPQREVGNEQFF; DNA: TGTGCCAGCAGCCCCCAGCGGGAGGTAGGAAATGAGCAGTTCTTC
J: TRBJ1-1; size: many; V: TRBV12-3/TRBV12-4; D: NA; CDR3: CASRPAGRDLGSEAFF; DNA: TGTGCCAGCAGACCGGCGGGACGGGATTTAGGTTCTGAAGCTTTCTTT
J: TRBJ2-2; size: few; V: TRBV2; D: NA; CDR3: CATSRIVNTGELFF; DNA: TGTGCCACCTCTAGGATAGTGAACACCGGGGAGCTGTTTTTT
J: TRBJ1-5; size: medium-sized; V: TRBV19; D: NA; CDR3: CASSDGTESNQPQHF; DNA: TGTGCCAGTAGTGACGGGACGGAGAGCAATCAGCCCCAGCATTTT
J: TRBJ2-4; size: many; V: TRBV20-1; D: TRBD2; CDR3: CSASRTSGNKNIQYF; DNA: TGCAGTGCTTCGCGGACTAGCGGGAATAAAAACATTCAGTACTTC
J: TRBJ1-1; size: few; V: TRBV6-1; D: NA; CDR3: CASTSGGAPNTEAFF; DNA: TGTGCCAGCACCTCCGGGGGGGCCCCCAACACTGAAGCTTTCTTT
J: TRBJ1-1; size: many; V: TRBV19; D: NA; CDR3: CASSTGPASAEAFF; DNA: TGTGCCAGTAGCACGGGACCCGCCTCGGCTGAAGCTTTCTTT
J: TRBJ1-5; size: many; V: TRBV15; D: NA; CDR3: CATSRDRGYISPQHF; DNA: TGTGCCACCAGCAGAGATAGAGGGTACATCTCGCCCCAGCATTTT
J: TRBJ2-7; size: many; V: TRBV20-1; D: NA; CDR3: CSARDVGSGEQYF; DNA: TGCAGTGCTAGAGACGTGGGGAGCGGGGAGCAGTACTTC
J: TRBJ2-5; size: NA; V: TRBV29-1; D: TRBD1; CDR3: CSVEGPDRGRETQYF; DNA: TGCAGCGTTGAAGGACCGGACAGGGGGCGAGAGACCCAGTACTTC
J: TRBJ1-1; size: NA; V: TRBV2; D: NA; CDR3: CASSDAGSDTEAFF; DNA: TGTGCCAGCAGTGATGCGGGGTCGGACACTGAAGCTTTCTTT
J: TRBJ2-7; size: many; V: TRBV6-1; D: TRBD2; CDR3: CASSRGTSGLSYEQYF; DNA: TGTGCCAGCAGCCGCGGCACTAGCGGCCTCTCCTACGAGCAGTACTTC
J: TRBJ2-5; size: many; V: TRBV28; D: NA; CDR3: CASSSGDVETQYF; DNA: TGTGCCAGCAGTTCAGGGGATGTGGAGACCCAGTACTTC
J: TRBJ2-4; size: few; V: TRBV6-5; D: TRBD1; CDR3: CASSYSGQLAKNIKYF; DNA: TGTGCCAGCAGTTACTCGGGACAGCTAGCCAAAAACATTAAGTACTTC
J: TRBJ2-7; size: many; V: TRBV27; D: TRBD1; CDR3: CASSPLTGASSYEQYF; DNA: TGTGCCAGCAGTCCACTTACAGGGGCCAGCTCCTACGAGCAGTACTTC
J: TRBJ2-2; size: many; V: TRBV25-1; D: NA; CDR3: CASSEGGRFGELFF; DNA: TGTGCCAGCAGTGAGGGGGGACGGTTCGGGGAGCTGTTTTTT
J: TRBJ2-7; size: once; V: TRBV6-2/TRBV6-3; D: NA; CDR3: CASSYPRHEQYF; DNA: TGTGCCAGCAGTTACCCTCGACACGAGCAGTACTTC
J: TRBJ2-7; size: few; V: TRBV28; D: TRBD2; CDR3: CASFPLAGGRSYEQYF; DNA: TGTGCCAGCTTTCCCCTAGCGGGAGGCCGCTCCTACGAGCAGTACTTC
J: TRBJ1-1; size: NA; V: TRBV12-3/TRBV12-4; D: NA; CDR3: CASSWGWRGTEAFF; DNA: TGTGCCAGCAGTTGGGGTTGGCGGGGCACTGAAGCTTTCTTT
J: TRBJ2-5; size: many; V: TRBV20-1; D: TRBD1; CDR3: CSARIQGAGETQYF; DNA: TGCAGTGCTAGGATACAGGGGGCGGGGGAGACCCAGTACTTC
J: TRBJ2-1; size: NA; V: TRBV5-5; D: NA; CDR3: CASGTGGYSYNEQFF; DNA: TGTGCCAGCGGCACGGGGGGCTACTCCTACAATGAGCAGTTCTTC
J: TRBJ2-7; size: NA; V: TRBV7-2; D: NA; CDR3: CASSLAPPTYEQYF; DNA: TGTGCCAGCAGCCTTGCGCCACCCACCTACGAGCAGTACTTC
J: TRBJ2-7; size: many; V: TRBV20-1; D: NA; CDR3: CSAISGVSNEQYF; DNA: TGCAGTGCTATATCAGGGGTCAGCAACGAGCAGTACTTC
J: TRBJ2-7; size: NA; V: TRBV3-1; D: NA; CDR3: CASSQDPLQGSYEQYF; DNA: TGTGCCAGCAGCCAAGATCCCCTGCAGGGGTCCTACGAGCAGTACTTC